This T cell receptor (beta chain) comes out of a study of cytomegalovirus exposure and HLA in healthy donors. Study information: Researchers previously reported finding roughly 120 million unique TCR beta sequences from some 180 million T cells. Findings and caveats of the study: Reportedly, TCR beta sequences accurately predicted HLA-A and HLA-B alleles in most subjects.

The CDR3 is 14 amino acids. The junction had 7 bases not matched to a gene; V was cut back by 4 bases and J by 3 bases. CDR1 and CDR2 (germline): SGHRS, YFSETQ. This clone was recorded once. Its antigen is as yet unknown. The PCR was carried out with 60 Vbeta primers and 13 Jbeta primers. The assay was immunoSEQ multiplex PCR, and TCRdb's table has in-frame clones only and misses some. This sample carries about 160,000 clones, 79% of them seen once, and the ten largest clones take roughly 6.7%. This clonotype was obtained from a man in his forties or fifties in good health and CMV-seropositive. The specimen sequenced was PBMCs. This chain joins TRBV5-1 and TRBJ2-7; 7 bases align to TRBD2. Here the CDR3 DNA reads TGCGCCAGCAGCCTGCTGGGGGGGATCTACGAGCAGTACTTC. Translation: CASSLLGGIYEQYF.